The sequence of this T cell receptor beta chain was determined in a study of Ad26.COV2.S vaccination and SARS-CoV-2 variants. About this clone: Its target is unknown.

J was trimmed by 2 bases and V by 4 bases; bases with no gene match: 3. Germline-derived CDR1 and CDR2 are SGHAT and FQDESV (reference sequence). CDR3 length equals 15 residues. Assay: immunoSEQ multiplex PCR; the TCRdb copy retains only in-frame clones and omits some. This table holds 350,000 to 450,000 clones, approximately 89% found once. Study outcomes and limitations: From the TCR breadth and depth analyses, total T cell responses may have been underestimated.

Treatment defined: roughly 20 received Ad26.COV2.S at low or high dose, single or two shots; 5 received placebo; per-sample allocation not given. Vaccine and placebo recipients were sampled on day 63 after the first injection. This TCR came from a person between 18 and 65 years old who received the Ad26.COV2.S COVID-19 vaccine or a placebo. The sequences come from peripheral blood, collected in a trial of Ad26.COV2.S vaccine versus placebo. The chain uses TRBV11-1 and TRBJ2-7; TRBD2 matches at 12 bases. The CDR3 sequence is CASSSTSGSPYEQYF. The DNA of the CDR3 is TGTGCCAGCAGCTCGACTAGCGGGAGTCCCTACGAGCAGTACTTC.